A single sample gave rise to the 14 T cell receptor beta chains below, sequenced in a study of shared clonotypes between healthy human individuals. Generated by immunoSEQ multiplex PCR, the TCRdb table keeps only in-frame clones and is missing some. The data show around 2.1 million clones, about 93% seen once. CD45RO-negative, CCR7-selected cells formed the naive CD8 fraction, which excluded terminally differentiated effector memory CD45RA+ cells. Sequenced input: naive CD8+ T cells from PBMCs. Receptor source: a man aged 18-30 years in good health. Some clones in this sample may be carry-over from other donors' samples.

The rearrangement joins TRBV11-3 to TRBJ2-7; 8 bases fit TRBD1. This CDR3 is 15 amino acids long. Unmatched junction bases numbered 12, after V lost 5 bases and J lost 6 bases. Germline CDR1 reads SGHNT; CDR2 reads YENEEA. CDR3 in DNA: TGTGCCAGCAGCCCTACAGGACAGGGATCCGGCGAGCAGTACTTC. It specifies CASSPTGQGSGEQYF.

V and J are TRBV7-3 and TRBJ2-7; maybe TRBD2 (6 bases). Per the germline V gene, CDR1 is SGHTA and CDR2 is FQGTGA. CDR3 length equals 12 residues. Trimming removed 3 bases at V and 7 bases at J, with 10 bases between. The CDR3 bases are TGTGCCAGCAGCTTGGATGGAGGGGAGCAGTACTTC. Translating it yields CASSLDGGEQYF.

Comment on this clone: The sample holds other DNA sequences that translate to the same CDR3. The chain uses TRBV7-9 and TRBJ2-7; D may correspond to TRBD1 or TRBD2 (5 bases each). Germline CDR1 and CDR2: SEHNR and FQNEAQ (reference sequence). Trimming removed 0 bases at V and 5 bases at J, with 5 bases between. CDR3 length: 12 residues. The DNA for the CDR3 is TGTGCCAGCAGCTTAGCGGGACACGAGCAGTACTTC. Residues: CASSLAGHEQYF.

J is TRBJ1-1 and V is TRBV5-1, with D unresolved. The CDR3 has 14 amino acids. CDR1 and CDR2 from the germline V gene are SGHRS and YFSETQ. With 0 bases removed from V and 7 bases from J, the gap between germline ends came to 13 bases. The CDR3: CASSLESGRNEAFF. DNA of the CDR3: TGCGCCAGCAGCTTGGAGTCAGGCAGAAATGAAGCTTTCTTT.

The rearrangement joins TRBV9 to TRBJ2-1, with D possibly TRBD1 on 6 matching bases. This CDR3 is 19 amino acids long. The V end lost 3 bases, the J end lost 3 bases, and 25 bases lay between the germline ends. Germline V gives CDR1 SGDLS, CDR2 YYNGEE. The CDR3 loop reads CASSARLQSGLGHYNEQFF. In nucleotides, the CDR3 is TGTGCCAGCAGCGCCCGGTTGCAGTCGGGGTTGGGACACTACAATGAGCAGTTCTTC.

The rearrangement uses TRBV7-9 and TRBJ1-5; the D gene is possibly TRBD1 (5 bases). Germline values: CDR1 SEHNR, CDR2 FQNEAQ (reference sequence). The CDR3 is 14 residues long. The V and J ends lost 4 bases and 7 bases respectively, with 14 bases between them. This CDR3 is CASSWDSPDQPQHF. DNA for the CDR3: TGTGCCAGCAGCTGGGACTCGCCGGACCAGCCCCAGCATTTT.

The V and J genes are TRBV5-5 and TRBJ1-5; D may be TRBD1 (5 bases). The CDR3 length is 17 residues. Looked up from germline, CDR1 is SGHKS and CDR2 is YYEKEE (reference sequence). V dropped 1 base and J dropped 0 bases, with 14 bases sitting between them. As DNA, the CDR3 is TGTGCCAGCAGCTTGACTTCGGGGCCCCTTAGCAATCAGCCCCAGCATTTT. It codes for CASSLTSGPLSNQPQHF.

The chain combines TRBV28 with TRBJ2-7; D unresolved. Germline CDR1 and CDR2: MDHEN and SYDVKM. V dropped 5 bases and J dropped 0 bases, with 11 bases sitting between them. The CDR3 has 14 residues. The CDR3 reads CASSPLKYSYEQYF. The CDR3 DNA reads TGTGCCAGCAGTCCCCTCAAATACTCCTACGAGCAGTACTTC.

V usage is TRBV7-9 and J usage is TRBJ2-7; D is undetermined. The germline V and J ends were trimmed by 4 bases and 4 bases, with 11 bases remaining between them. Germline CDR1 and CDR2: SEHNR and FQNEAQ (reference sequence). This CDR3 spans 13 amino acids. CDR3 amino acids: CASSSPPEYEQYF. CDR3 DNA sequence: TGTGCCAGCAGCTCACCACCGGAATACGAGCAGTACTTC.

The chain carries TRBV30 and TRBJ2-7, with D perhaps TRBD1 or TRBD2 (5 bases each). Germline CDR1 GTSNPN, CDR2 SVGIG (reference sequence). V was pared by 5 bases and J by 1 base, with 9 bases between. This CDR3 has 12 residues. The chain's CDR3 is CAWDWGSYEQYF. CDR3 bases: TGTGCCTGGGACTGGGGGTCCTACGAGCAGTACTTC.

This chain links TRBV4-1 with TRBJ2-1, with 12 nucleotides matching TRBD2. V lost 1 base and J lost 5; bases outside the gene matches: 9. The CDR3 sequence is 18 residues long. The germline V gene has CDR1 MGHRA and CDR2 YSYEKL. In DNA, the CDR3 is TGCGCCAGCAGCCAAGGCCCGGGACTAGCGGGCGAGCACAATGAGCAGTTCTTC. It translates to CASSQGPGLAGEHNEQFF.

This chain's CDR3 is CASSSTKGAFSGSGNEQFF. CDR3 sequence (DNA): TGTGCCAGCAGCTCAACTAAGGGGGCTTTTAGCGGGAGCGGAAATGAGCAGTTCTTC. V is TRBV7-9 and J is TRBJ2-1, with 9 bases aligning to TRBD2. The V segment lost 4 bases and the J segment 7 bases; nucleotides outside the gene matches: 20. Germline lookup yields CDR1 SEHNR and CDR2 FQNEAQ (reference sequence). The CDR3 has 19 amino acids.

As for this clone: The same CDR3 is also encoded by other DNA sequences in this sample. The chain combines TRBV7-8 with TRBJ2-1; D gene ambiguous. This CDR3 region has 15 residues. The germline V gene has CDR1 SGHVS and CDR2 FQNEAQ. V lost 0 bases and J 0 bases, leaving 6 bases between the germline ends. CDR3 sequence (DNA): TGTGCCAGCAGCTTAGCGGCTAGCTCCTACAATGAGCAGTTCTTC. It translates to CASSLAASSYNEQFF.

Concerning this clone itself: Different DNA sequences within this sample yield the same CDR3. This sequence joins TRBV7-9 and TRBJ1-1; D is undetermined. The germline CDR1 and CDR2 sequences are SEHNR and FQNEAQ (reference sequence). The length of the CDR3 is 12 residues. Trimming removed 1 base from V and 3 bases from J, with 3 bases in between. The CDR3 loop is CASSLDHTEAFF. The CDR3 coding sequence is TGTGCCAGCAGCTTAGATCACACTGAAGCTTTCTTT. The full variable domain, rest sourced from reference TRBV7-9 and TRBJ1-1, is DTGVSQNPRHKITKRGQNVTFRCDPISEHNRLYWYRQTLGQGPEFLTYFQNEAQLEKSRLLSDRFSAERPKGSFSTLEIQRTEQGDSAMYLCASSLDHTEAFFGQGTRLTVV.